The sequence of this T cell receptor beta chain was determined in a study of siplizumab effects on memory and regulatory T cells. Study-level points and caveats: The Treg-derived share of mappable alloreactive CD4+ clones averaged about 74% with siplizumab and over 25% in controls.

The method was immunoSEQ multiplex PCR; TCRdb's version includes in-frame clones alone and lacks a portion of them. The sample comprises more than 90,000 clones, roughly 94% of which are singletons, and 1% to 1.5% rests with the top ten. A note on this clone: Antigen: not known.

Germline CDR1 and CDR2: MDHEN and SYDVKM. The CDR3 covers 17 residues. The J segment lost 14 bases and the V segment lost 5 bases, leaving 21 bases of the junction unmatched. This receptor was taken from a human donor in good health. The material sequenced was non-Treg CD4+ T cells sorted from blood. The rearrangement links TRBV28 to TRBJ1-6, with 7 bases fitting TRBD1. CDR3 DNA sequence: TGTGCCAGCAGTGGAAGACAGGGAGCGATATACAACAGGTCCCTCCACTTT. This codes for CASSGRQGAIYNRSLHF.